This TCR beta chain originates from a study of shared clonotypes between healthy human individuals. About the research overall: Donor ages ranged 18 to 49 years: two women, three men. CD4 naive and CD4 memory each took three plates per donor, while CD8 naive took two and CD8 memory one.

Concerning this clone itself: Its antigen is unidentified.

Deep was the level at which the assay was run. The table came from immunoSEQ multiplex PCR; TCRdb's copy has only in-frame clones and leaves some out. This table has 2 million to 3 million clones, over 85% appearing once. The study, taken as a whole, reports: Generally, naive subsets (rather than memory subsets) showed larger estimated richness.

Germline V gene sequence: CDR1 PRHDT, CDR2 FYEKMQ (reference sequence). V lost 2 bases, J lost 8 bases, and 21 bases lay in between. The CDR3 consists of 16 residues. V usage is TRBV13 and J usage is TRBJ1-2; D unclear. The sample was naive CD4+ T cells from PBMCs. As for subset: CD45RA+ positively selected. The TCR sequence derives from a man aged 18 to 29 in good health. Some clones in this sample may be carry-over from other donors' samples. CDR3 sequence reads: CASSLSFMDGVWGYTF. The CDR3 coding sequence is TGTGCCAGCAGCTTATCTTTTATGGACGGCGTTTGGGGCTACACCTTC.